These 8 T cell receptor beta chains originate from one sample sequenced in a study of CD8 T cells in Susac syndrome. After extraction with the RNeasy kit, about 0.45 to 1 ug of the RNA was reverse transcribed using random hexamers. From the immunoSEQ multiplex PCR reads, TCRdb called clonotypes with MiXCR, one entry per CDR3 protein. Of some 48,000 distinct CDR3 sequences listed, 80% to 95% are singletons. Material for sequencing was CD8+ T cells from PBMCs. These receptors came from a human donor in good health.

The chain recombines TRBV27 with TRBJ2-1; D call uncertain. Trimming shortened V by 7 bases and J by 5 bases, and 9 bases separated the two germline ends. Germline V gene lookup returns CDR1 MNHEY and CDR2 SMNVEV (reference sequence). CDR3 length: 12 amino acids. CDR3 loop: CASTTLHNEQFF. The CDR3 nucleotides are TGTGCCAGCACCACTCTCCACAATGAGCAGTTCTTC.

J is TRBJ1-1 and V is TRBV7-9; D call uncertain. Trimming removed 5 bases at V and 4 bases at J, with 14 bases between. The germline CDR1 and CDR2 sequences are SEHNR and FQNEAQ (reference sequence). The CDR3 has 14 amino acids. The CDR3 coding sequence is TGTGCCAGCAGCCCCGTCGTGGTGGGCACTGAAGCTTTCTTT. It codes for CASSPVVVGTEAFF.

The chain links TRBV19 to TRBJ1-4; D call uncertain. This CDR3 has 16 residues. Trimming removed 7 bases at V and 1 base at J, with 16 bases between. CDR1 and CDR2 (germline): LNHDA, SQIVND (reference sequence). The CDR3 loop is CASKYRQEETNEKLFF. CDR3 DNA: TGTGCCAGTAAGTACCGGCAAGAAGAAACTAATGAAAAACTGTTTTTT.

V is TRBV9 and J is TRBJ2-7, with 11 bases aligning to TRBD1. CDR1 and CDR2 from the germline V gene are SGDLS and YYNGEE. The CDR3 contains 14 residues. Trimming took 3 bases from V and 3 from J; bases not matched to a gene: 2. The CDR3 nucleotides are TGTGCCAGCAGCGCCGGGACAGGGGGCTACGAGCAGTACTTC. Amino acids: CASSAGTGGYEQYF.

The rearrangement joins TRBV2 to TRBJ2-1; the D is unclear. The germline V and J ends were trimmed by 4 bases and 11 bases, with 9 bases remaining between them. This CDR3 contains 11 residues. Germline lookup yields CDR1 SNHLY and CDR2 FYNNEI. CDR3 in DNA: TGTGCCAGCAGTGTCCACAAGAAGCAGTTCTTC. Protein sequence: CASSVHKKQFF.

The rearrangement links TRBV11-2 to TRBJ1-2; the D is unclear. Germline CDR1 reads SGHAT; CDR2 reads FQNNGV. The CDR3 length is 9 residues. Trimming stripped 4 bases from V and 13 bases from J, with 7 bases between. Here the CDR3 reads CASSSRPTF. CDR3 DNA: TGTGCCAGCAGCTCAAGACCCACCTTC.

CDR3 nucleotide sequence: TGCGCCAGCAGCCAATACCATCTTTACGAGCAGTACTTC. Protein: CASSQYHLYEQYF. V gene TRBV4-1 combines with J gene TRBJ2-7; no reliable D call. The germline V gene encodes CDR1 MGHRA and CDR2 YSYEKL. The V gene lost 2 bases and the J gene lost 4 bases, with 9 bases spanning the gap. The CDR3 spans 13 residues.

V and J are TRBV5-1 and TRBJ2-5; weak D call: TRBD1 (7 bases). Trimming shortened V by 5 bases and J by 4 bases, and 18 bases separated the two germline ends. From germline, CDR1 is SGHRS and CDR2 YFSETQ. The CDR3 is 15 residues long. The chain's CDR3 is CASSGAGQPRETQYF. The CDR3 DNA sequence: TGCGCCAGCAGTGGGGCGGGACAGCCCAGAGAGACCCAGTACTTC.